A single T cell receptor beta chain is shown here with its context. Its antigen is as yet unknown. These data belong to a study of CXCR3-negative and CXCR3-positive naive CD8 T cells. Using triplicate sorts, a few hundred thousand cells were collected each time from every CD8+ T cell subset. Naive CD8+ T cells displayed a CD45RO-CCR7+CD27+CD95- phenotype. Per the germline V gene, CDR1 is SGHVS and CDR2 is FQNEAQ. The CDR3 length is 16 residues. Study conclusions and caveats: TRB CDR3s of CXCR3-positive naive cells were more hydrophobic than those of CXCR3-negative naive cells. Cryopreservation partially decreased CXCR3 expression, and most assays used fresh PBMCs.

Each TRB cDNA library was prepared by 5' RACE (with UMI labels). From its re-call of the 5' RACE reads, TCRdb lists each CDR3 protein once, without DNA. Recorded for this sample: tens of thousands of distinct CDR3 sequences. Sequencing was done on a sample of naive CXCR3+ CD8+ T cells from blood. Subset described: CD45RO-CCR7+CD27+CD95- naive CD8+ T cells expressing CXCR3 (TNR3+). This chain uses TRBV7-8 with TRBJ2-5; absent DNA, TCRdb's TRBD2 call cannot be checked. The TCR comes from a human donor in good health. Some clones in this sample may be carry-over from other donors' samples. The CDR3 here is CASSFGASGEEETQYF.